A selection of T cell receptor beta chains follows, all from one sample in a study of blood T cell repertoires in COVID-19. Libraries were prepared by immunoSEQ multiplex PCR; TCRdb keeps only in-frame clonotypes and omits some of them. The table lists 390,000 or so clones, 75% to 90% of them singletons. The sample was PBMCs or T cells enriched from blood (not recorded which). Receptors originate from a woman in her 50s who had recovered from COVID-19. Each CDR3 is given with its conserved first and last residue. The D gene is left open where the match is weak. Size tells how often a clone was seen (once, few, many) or the class of an expanded clone, and some rows leave it out.

d_gene | j_gene | abundance | len | v_gene | CDR3nt | CDR3aa
. | TRBJ1-4 | . | 13 | TRBV11-3 | TGTGCCAGCAGCTTCCTAACTGGGCAAAAACTGTTTTTT | CASSFLTGQKLFF
TRBD1 | TRBJ1-3 | . | 16 | TRBV14 | TGTGCCAGCAGCCAAGGACCGCGGGACAGGGGAAACACCATATATTTT | CASSQGPRDRGNTIYF
. | TRBJ1-2 | . | 14 | TRBV30 | TGTGCCTGGAGTAGGAAGGCGGCTTGGGGCGGCTACACCTTC | CAWSRKAAWGGYTF
TRBD1 | TRBJ2-7 | . | 12 | TRBV6-5 | TGTGCCAGTACAGGGGGCCCCTACGAGCAGTACTTC | CASTGGPYEQYF
TRBD2 | TRBJ2-3 | . | 17 | TRBV6-2/TRBV6-3 | TGTGCCAGCACCCCTACGAGGTACGGGGGGAACACAGATACGCAGTATTTT | CASTPTRYGGNTDTQYF
. | TRBJ2-7 | . | 14 | TRBV5-4 | TGTGCCAGCAGCTTCTCGGAGAGTGCCTACGAGCAGTACTTC | CASSFSESAYEQYF
. | TRBJ1-2 | . | 14 | TRBV5-6 | TGTGCCAGCAGCTTGGCTAGGTATAACGATGGCTACACCTTC | CASSLARYNDGYTF
TRBD2 | TRBJ2-7 | . | 16 | TRBV6-1 | TGTGCCAGCAGTGAAAGGTTCGCGGGAGGGTTCTACGAGCAGTACTTC | CASSERFAGGFYEQYF
TRBD2 | TRBJ2-3 | . | 16 | TRBV3-1/TRBV3-2 | TGTGCCAGCAGCCTGAAGGCCAGCGGGGGCACAGATACGCAGTATTTT | CASSLKASGGTDTQYF
. | TRBJ1-1 | few | 17 | TRBV11-3 | TGTGCCAGCAGCTCACTCCAACAATGGGGAGGTGGGACTGAAGCTTTCTTT | CASSSLQQWGGGTEAFF
TRBD2 | TRBJ2-1 | . | 13 | TRBV7-3 | TGTGCCAGCAGCCCCGGGACTAGCGGGACGCAGTTCTTC | CASSPGTSGTQFF
TRBD1 | TRBJ1-2 | . | 14 | TRBV9 | TGTGCCAGCAGCGTAGCTGAGGGGGCGAGTGGCTACACCTTC | CASSVAEGASGYTF
TRBD1 | TRBJ2-7 | once | 15 | TRBV6-5 | TGTGCCAGCAGTTCATCCGGGACAGGGGTTTACGAGCAGTACTTC | CASSSSGTGVYEQYF
. | TRBJ1-2 | . | 16 | TRBV29-1 | TGCAGCGTTGATATTGGTTCCGGCAGGTCCCTCTATGGCTACACCTTC | CSVDIGSGRSLYGYTF
. | TRBJ2-7 | . | 15 | TRBV27 | TGTGCCAGCAGTTTATTGGCGGGGAACTCCCACGAGCAGTACTTC | CASSLLAGNSHEQYF
. | TRBJ1-6 | . | 17 | TRBV7-9 | TGTGCCAGCAGTATATTCGGGCAGGGAAGAAAAAATTCACCCCTCCACTTT | CASSIFGQGRKNSPLHF
. | TRBJ1-1 | . | 11 | TRBV12-3/TRBV12-4 | TGTGCCAGCACGGCGGGCTTTGAAGCTTTCTTT | CASTAGFEAFF
. | TRBJ1-2 | . | 14 | TRBV7-9 | TGTGCCAGCAGCGCGGAAGGGAGGGACTATGGCTACACCTTC | CASSAEGRDYGYTF
. | TRBJ1-3 | . | 13 | TRBV10-2 | TGCGCCAGCAGATACAGGGATGGAAACACCATATATTTT | CASRYRDGNTIYF
. | TRBJ2-5 | . | 11 | TRBV20-1 | TGCAGTGCTAGTGTCTTAGAGACCCAGTACTTC | CSASVLETQYF
. | TRBJ1-2 | . | 13 | TRBV29-1 | TGCAGCGTTGAGAGGCCCGGCGCGCATGGCTACACCTTC | CSVERPGAHGYTF
TRBD2 | TRBJ2-5 | few | 14 | TRBV5-1 | TGCGCCAGCAGCTTGGCGACTAGCGCTGAGACCCAGTACTTC | CASSLATSAETQYF
TRBD1 | TRBJ2-2 | . | 16 | TRBV5-1 | TGCGCCAGCAGCAGAGTCGGGACAGAGAACACCGGGGAGCTGTTTTTT | CASSRVGTENTGELFF
. | TRBJ1-1 | few | 14 | TRBV19 | TGTGCCAGTAGTGTGGGGACTGTGAACACTGAAGCTTTCTTT | CASSVGTVNTEAFF
TRBD2 | TRBJ2-3 | . | 15 | TRBV5-4 | TGTGCCAGCAGCGGCTCGGGGGGGCACACAGATACGCAGTATTTT | CASSGSGGHTDTQYF
TRBD1 | TRBJ2-1 | . | 14 | TRBV9 | TGTGCCAGCAGCGCGGGACAGGGGTACAATGAGCAGTTCTTC | CASSAGQGYNEQFF
. | TRBJ1-2 | . | 15 | TRBV30 | TGTGCCTGGAGTGTAACAGCGGGAAACCGTTATGGCTACACCTTC | CAWSVTAGNRYGYTF
TRBD1 | TRBJ1-6 | . | 15 | TRBV30 | TGTGCCTGGATTAGGCGGGACAGGGGGTTTTCACCCCTCCACTTT | CAWIRRDRGFSPLHF
TRBD1 | TRBJ2-1 | . | 15 | TRBV5-1 | TGCGCCAGCAGCTTGGCAGGACAGGGGTCGAATGAGCAGTTCTTC | CASSLAGQGSNEQFF
TRBD1 | TRBJ1-5 | . | 16 | TRBV6-2/TRBV6-3 | TGTGCCAGCAGTGATACAGGGGCCGGAATTAATCAGCCCCAGCATTTT | CASSDTGAGINQPQHF
TRBD1 | TRBJ1-1 | few | 14 | TRBV3-1/TRBV3-2 | TGTGCCAGCAGCCAGCTCGGACAGGGCTTTGAAGCTTTCTTT | CASSQLGQGFEAFF
TRBD1 | TRBJ1-2 | . | 11 | TRBV12-3/TRBV12-4 | TGTGCCAGCAGTCGACAGGGGGGCTACACCTTC | CASSRQGGYTF
TRBD1 | TRBJ1-2 | . | 12 | TRBV12-3/TRBV12-4 | TGTGCCAGCAGGCGACAGGGTTATGGCTACACCTTC | CASRRQGYGYTF
. | TRBJ1-2 | . | 14 | TRBV5-1 | TGCGCCAGCAGCTTGGGAGTCGGTAACTATGGCTACACCTTC | CASSLGVGNYGYTF
. | TRBJ2-2 | . | 17 | TRBV5-1 | TGCGCCAGCAGCTTCCCAATCAGGGAGGTGGCCACCGGGGAGCTGTTTTTT | CASSFPIREVATGELFF
TRBD1 | TRBJ1-2 | . | 15 | TRBV29-1 | TGCAGCGTTGAGTTTGGGACAGGGGCTGCCTGGGGCTACACCTTC | CSVEFGTGAAWGYTF
TRBD1 | TRBJ2-3 | . | 13 | TRBV6-5 | TGTGCCATCCGACAGGGGGCGGGAGATACGCAGTATTTT | CAIRQGAGDTQYF
. | TRBJ1-3 | few | 16 | TRBV7-9 | TGTGCCAGCAGCTTAGATCGACTGATCTCTGGAAACACCATATATTTT | CASSLDRLISGNTIYF
TRBD1 | TRBJ2-7 | . | 16 | TRBV15 | TGTGCCACCAGCAGATCAAATACAGGGGACTCCTACGAGCAGTACTTC | CATSRSNTGDSYEQYF
TRBD1 | TRBJ1-5 | . | 19 | TRBV19 | TGTGCCAGTACAGGGGGGGGCAGGGGGCCCCGGGGTCGCAATCAGCCCCAGCATTTT | CASTGGGRGPRGRNQPQHF
TRBD1 | TRBJ1-5 | . | 16 | TRBV5-8 | TGTGCCAGCAGCTTGGAAACAGGGGGATGGGGTCAGCCCCAGCATTTT | CASSLETGGWGQPQHF
TRBD1 | TRBJ2-5 | . | 18 | TRBV6-1 | TGTGCCAGCAGTGTAAAAAGACAGGGCCCCAAGTACCAAGAGACCCAGTACTTC | CASSVKRQGPKYQETQYF
. | TRBJ1-4 | . | 13 | TRBV29-1 | TGCAGCGTTGGACCGGGGGTCGGTGAAAAACTGTTTTTT | CSVGPGVGEKLFF